The next 15 T cell receptor beta chains were all read from a single sample in a study of cytomegalovirus exposure and HLA in healthy donors. PCR involved 60 Vbeta and 13 Jbeta primers. The assay was immunoSEQ multiplex PCR, and TCRdb's table has in-frame clones only and misses some. This sample carries some 150,000 clones, about four fifths of them seen once, and the ten largest clones take about 4.7%. The sequenced sample consisted of PBMCs. Receptors were obtained from a man aged 25 to 45 in good health and CMV-seronegative.

This chain links TRBV27 with TRBJ2-1, with TRBD2 matching over 9 bases. The CDR3 loop spans 13 amino acids. The germline CDR1 and CDR2 sequences are MNHEY and SMNVEV (reference sequence). The J segment lost 6 bases and the V segment lost 7 bases, leaving 4 bases of the junction unmatched. The CDR3 is CASTLAGANEQFF. CDR3 DNA sequence: TGTGCCAGCACCTTAGCGGGAGCCAATGAGCAGTTCTTC.

The rearrangement links TRBV7-2 to TRBJ2-7, with D uncertain. Germline V CDR1 and CDR2: SGHTA, FQGNSA. The CDR3 runs to 15 residues. V lost 1 base and J 0 bases, leaving 10 bases between the germline ends. CDR3 protein: CASSLVPASSYEQYF. CDR3 DNA: TGTGCCAGCAGCTTAGTACCTGCCAGCTCCTACGAGCAGTACTTC. The full variable domain, rest sourced from reference TRBV7-2 and TRBJ2-7, is GAGVSQSPSNKVTEKGKDVELRCDPISGHTALYWYRQSLGQGLEFLIYFQGNSAPDKSGLPSDRFSAERTGGSVSTLTIQRTQQEDSAVYLCASSLVPASSYEQYFGPGTRLTVT.

The J gene is TRBJ2-5, the V gene TRBV27; 9 nucleotides line up with TRBD1. CDR1 is MNHEY and CDR2 is SMNVEV in the germline V gene (reference sequence). With V trimmed by 5 bases and J by 3 bases, 7 bases remained unmatched. The CDR3 has 15 amino acids. CDR3 coding DNA: TGTGCCAGCAGTCCGGGACAGGGAGGTGAAGAGACCCAGTACTTC. It yields the protein CASSPGQGGEETQYF.

V usage is TRBV2 and J usage is TRBJ1-2; D may be TRBD1 (5 bases). V lost 4 bases to trimming and J lost 4 bases, with 25 bases between them. The CDR3 length is 18 residues. Germline V lookup: CDR1 SNHLY, CDR2 FYNNEI. CDR3 in amino acids: CASSGRWQGNLTGYGYTF. CDR3 DNA sequence: TGTGCCAGCAGTGGAAGGTGGCAGGGTAATTTGACTGGCTATGGCTACACCTTC.

This sequence joins TRBV11-3 and TRBJ2-3; a weak D match, TRBD1 (5 bases). CDR1 is SGHNT, CDR2 YENEEA, per germline. This CDR3 has 12 amino acids. V was clipped by 2 bases and J by 8 bases, with 8 bases between them. CDR3 region: CASSLRGSTQYF. CDR3 coding DNA: TGTGCCAGCAGCTTAAGGGGTTCTACGCAGTATTTT.

The genes are TRBV7-2 and TRBJ2-4, with D possibly matching TRBD1 (6 bases). Trimming shortened V by 5 bases and J by 7 bases, and 18 bases separated the two germline ends. The CDR3 consists of 15 residues. Germline V gives CDR1 SGHTA, CDR2 FQGNSA. CDR3 amino acids: CASSLRTATGNIQYF. CDR3 in DNA: TGTGCCAGCAGCCTCCGGACAGCGACGGGGAACATTCAGTACTTC.

V is TRBV28 and J is TRBJ1-5; D is uncertain. Germline CDR1 reads MDHEN; CDR2 reads SYDVKM. V shed 4 bases and J shed 8 bases, with 3 bases lying between them. This CDR3 comprises 10 residues. The CDR3 DNA is TGTGCCAGCAGTTCCGAGCCCCAGCATTTT. Amino acid sequence: CASSSEPQHF.

V usage is TRBV19 and J usage is TRBJ2-2; tentatively, D is TRBD1 (6 bases). V was clipped by 7 bases and J by 0 bases, with 6 bases between them. The germline V gene has CDR1 LNHDA and CDR2 SQIVND (reference sequence). The length of the CDR3 is 13 residues. CDR3 amino acids: CASNRANTGELFF. CDR3 nucleotide sequence: TGTGCCAGTAACAGGGCGAACACCGGGGAGCTGTTTTTT. Drawing the rest from reference TRBV19 and TRBJ2-2, the complete variable domain is DGGITQSPKYLFRKEGQNVTLSCEQNLNHDAMYWYRQDPGQGLRLIYYSQIVNDFQKGDIAEGYSVSREKKESFPLTVTSAQKNPTAFYLCASNRANTGELFFGEGSRLTVL.

The chain links TRBV7-2 to TRBJ2-7, with D perhaps matching TRBD2 (6 bases). Trimming removed 3 bases at V and 3 bases at J, with 12 bases between. The V gene's germline CDR1 is SGHTA and CDR2 FQGNSA. This CDR3 contains 14 residues. The CDR3 DNA sequence: TGTGCCAGCAGCTTGGGGAGGCGGGACTACGAGCAGTACTTC. Its protein product is CASSLGRRDYEQYF.

The chain combines TRBV27 with TRBJ2-7; 11 positions agree with TRBD1. Germline V gene lookup returns CDR1 MNHEY and CDR2 SMNVEV (reference sequence). Trimming took 7 bases from V and 5 from J; bases not matched to a gene: 4. This CDR3 is 13 amino acids long. The CDR3 DNA follows: TGTGCCAGCAAGGACAGGGGGCTGGACGAGCAGTACTTC. It is translated as CASKDRGLDEQYF.

This sequence joins TRBV18 and TRBJ2-2, with a possible D match to TRBD2 (7 bases). From germline, CDR1 is KGHSH and CDR2 LQKENI. The CDR3 is 16 amino acids. Deletions cut 0 bases from V and 3 bases from J, with 11 bases between. CDR3 amino acids: CASSPPTGRDTGELFF. As DNA, the CDR3 is TGTGCCAGCTCACCACCAACAGGGAGGGACACCGGGGAGCTGTTTTTT.

The chain combines TRBV29-1 with TRBJ2-5; 7 bases align to TRBD1. This CDR3 is built from 14 residues. The germline V gene encodes CDR1 SQVTM and CDR2 ANQGSEA. The trim removed 2 bases at V and 3 bases at J, leaving 6 bases unmatched. The CDR3: CSVELRGREETQYF. The CDR3 DNA reads TGCAGCGTTGAACTGAGGGGGCGGGAAGAGACCCAGTACTTC.

The J gene is TRBJ2-7, the V gene TRBV5-1, with D possibly matching TRBD2 (5 bases). The CDR3 covers 13 residues. CDR1 SGHRS and CDR2 YFSETQ come from the germline V gene. Trimming took 3 bases from V and 1 from J, leaving 8 bases between them. The CDR3 spells CASSSTSSYEQYF. CDR3 coding DNA: TGCGCCAGCAGCTCCACTAGTTCCTACGAGCAGTACTTC. Full variable domain (outside the CDR3, taken from reference TRBV5-1 and TRBJ2-7): KAGVTQTPRYLIKTRGQQVTLSCSPISGHRSVSWYQQTPGQGLQFLFEYFSETQRNKGNFPGRFSGRQFSNSRSEMNVSTLELGDSALYLCASSSTSSYEQYFGPGTRLTVT.

In DNA form, the CDR3 reads TGTGCCAGCAGCTTAACAAGGGCGGGACCCCCTGAAGCTTTCTTT. It translates to CASSLTRAGPPEAFF. The chain carries TRBV7-3 and TRBJ1-1; a weak D match, TRBD1 (5 bases). V dropped 0 bases and J dropped 6 bases, with 14 bases sitting between them. The length of the CDR3 is 15 residues. The germline gives CDR1 SGHTA, CDR2 FQGTGA.

The V and J genes are TRBV10-3 and TRBJ1-1; D gene ambiguous. Trimming shortened V by 0 bases and J by 0 bases, and 14 bases separated the two germline ends. Germline V gives CDR1 ENHRY, CDR2 SYGVKD. This CDR3 region has 17 residues. CDR3 protein: CAISESYGRSLNTEAFF. CDR3 coding DNA: TGTGCCATCAGTGAGTCTTATGGTAGATCCCTGAACACTGAAGCTTTCTTT.